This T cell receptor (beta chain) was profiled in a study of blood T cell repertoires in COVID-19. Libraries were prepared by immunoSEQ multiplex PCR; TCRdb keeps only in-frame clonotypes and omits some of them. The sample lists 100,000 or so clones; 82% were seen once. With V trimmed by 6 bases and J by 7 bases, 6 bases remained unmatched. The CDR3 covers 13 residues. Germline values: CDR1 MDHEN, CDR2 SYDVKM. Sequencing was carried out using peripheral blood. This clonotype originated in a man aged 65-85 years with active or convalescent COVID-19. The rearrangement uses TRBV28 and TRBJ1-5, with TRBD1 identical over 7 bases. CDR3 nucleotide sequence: TGTGCCAGCAGCTTTGACAGGGCCCAGCCCCAGCATTTT. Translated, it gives CASSFDRAQPQHF.